The 20 T cell receptor beta chains listed next were all sequenced from one sample in a study of T cell responses to AZD1222 COVID-19 vaccine. The assay was immunoSEQ multiplex PCR, and TCRdb's table has in-frame clones only and misses some. The repertoire consists of approximately 90,000 clones, with around 93% occurring once and the leading ten covering about 7.5%. This specimen consisted of peripheral blood, obtained on day 0 of AZD1222 vaccination. These receptor sequences come from an adult in good health.

J is TRBJ1-3 and V is TRBV24-1; 10 positions match TRBD1. In germline, CDR1 is KGHDR, CDR2 SFDVKD. V was clipped by 1 base and J by 4 bases; unmatched bases: 6. This CDR3 contains 17 residues. Here the CDR3 reads CATSDFPTGGQGNTIYF. CDR3 nucleotide sequence: TGTGCCACCAGTGATTTTCCGACAGGGGGCCAAGGAAACACCATATATTTT.

This chain uses TRBV9 with TRBJ1-2; tentative D call: TRBD1 (5 bases). The germline V and J ends were trimmed by 3 bases and 4 bases, with 13 bases remaining between them. This CDR3 region has 14 residues. Germline V CDR1 and CDR2: SGDLS, YYNGEE. The CDR3 protein is CASSGRQPPYGYTF. The CDR3 DNA reads TGTGCCAGCAGCGGACGACAGCCACCCTATGGCTACACCTTC.

The V call is TRBV12-3 or TRBV12-4, the J call TRBJ1-6, with a tentative D call TRBD1 (5 bases). This CDR3 has 13 amino acids. With 8 bases removed from V and 9 bases from J, the gap between germline ends came to 14 bases. The chain's CDR3 is CASHVPGGSPLHF. The CDR3 bases are TGTGCCAGCCACGTACCGGGGGGTTCACCCCTCCACTTT.

The chain links TRBV30 to TRBJ1-4; D is unresolved. The CDR3 contains 13 residues. Germline-derived CDR1 and CDR2 are GTSNPN and SVGIG (reference sequence). Trimming pared 1 base from V and 8 bases from J, leaving 11 bases between. This chain's CDR3 is CAWSGVGAEKLFF. The CDR3 DNA reads TGTGCCTGGAGTGGGGTGGGTGCGGAAAAACTGTTTTTT.

CDR3 sequence: CSAGGGGGNQPQHF. The CDR3, as DNA: TGCAGTGCTGGTGGTGGGGGTGGCAATCAGCCCCAGCATTTT. The chain recombines TRBV20-1 with TRBJ1-5, with D possibly matching TRBD1 (5 bases). The germline CDR1 and CDR2 sequences are DFQATT and SNEGSKA (reference sequence). The V end lost 5 bases, the J end lost 2 bases, and 13 bases lay between the germline ends. CDR3 size: 14 residues.

There are a few counts of this clone. The junction differs from germline at one of its ends, possibly a read error. The chain recombines TRBV7-7 with TRBJ1-5; D gene unclear. CDR3 length: 17 amino acids. Germline lookup yields CDR1 SSHAT and CDR2 FNYEAQ (reference sequence). CDR3 coding DNA: TGTGCTAGCAGCTTCTCCGGGAGGGCCTATAGCAATCAGCCCCAGCATTTT. Residues: CASSFSGRAYSNQPQHF.

The chain recombines TRBV7-3 with TRBJ1-1; 8 bases map to TRBD1. The V gene's germline CDR1 is SGHTA and CDR2 FQGTGA. The CDR3 is made up of 16 amino acids. The J segment lost 5 bases and the V segment lost 4 bases, leaving 12 bases of the junction unmatched. The CDR3 sequence is CASSSKRQGFGTEAFF. Here the CDR3 DNA reads TGTGCCAGCAGCTCCAAAAGACAGGGGTTTGGAACTGAAGCTTTCTTT.

V and J are TRBV2 and TRBJ1-5; unclear D gene. Trimming shortened V by 10 bases and J by 0 bases, and 10 bases separated the two germline ends. Germline CDR1 SNHLY, CDR2 FYNNEI. The CDR3 runs 13 residues. The chain's CDR3 is CATDNRSNQPQHF. CDR3 bases: TGTGCCACCGATAATCGTAGCAATCAGCCCCAGCATTTT.

J is TRBJ2-7 and V is TRBV27, with D unclear. The CDR3 consists of 17 residues. Germline V CDR1 and CDR2: MNHEY, SMNVEV (reference sequence). V shed 5 bases and J shed 3 bases, with 23 bases lying between them. The CDR3 loop reads CASSILPPGSGIYEQYF. DNA for the CDR3: TGTGCCAGCAGTATTTTGCCCCCTGGGTCCGGAATCTACGAGCAGTACTTC.

This clone showed up just once. In nucleotides, the CDR3 is TGTGCCACCAGTGGACACGCCCTTGCAGATACGCAGTATTTT. It translates to CATSGHALADTQYF. This chain uses TRBV24-1 with TRBJ2-3, with D unclear. The germline V and J ends were trimmed by 5 bases and 4 bases, with 12 bases remaining between them. This CDR3 comprises 14 residues. CDR1 KGHDR and CDR2 SFDVKD come from the germline V gene.

The V call is TRBV5-5, the J call TRBJ1-3, with 9 bases matching TRBD1. From germline, CDR1 is SGHKS and CDR2 YYEKEE (reference sequence). CDR3 length equals 16 residues. J lost 4 bases, V lost 4 bases, and 9 bases had no gene match. The DNA for the CDR3 is TGTGCCAGCAGCATCCCGGGACAGGGAATCGGAAACACCATATATTTT. It encodes CASSIPGQGIGNTIYF.

The chain couples TRBV5-1 to TRBJ1-6, with TRBD1 matching 9 bases. This CDR3 has 15 amino acids. CDR1 SGHRS and CDR2 YFSETQ come from the germline V gene. The junction had 3 bases not matched to a gene; V was cut back by 0 bases and J by 8 bases. The CDR3 is CASSLAGTGYSPLHF. In DNA, the CDR3 is TGCGCCAGCAGCTTGGCCGGGACAGGGTATTCACCCCTCCACTTT.

This clone was seen once. The chain links TRBV7-3 to TRBJ1-1; D remains ambiguous. The CDR3 is 12 residues long. Looked up from germline, CDR1 is SGHTA and CDR2 is FQGTGA. V was pared by 4 bases and J by 2 bases, with 5 bases between. This chain's CDR3 is CASSSRNTEAFF. CDR3 sequence (DNA): TGTGCCAGCAGCTCTAGAAACACTGAAGCTTTCTTT.

The chain is built from TRBV5-5 and TRBJ1-2; TRBD1 is a possible D gene (6 bases). The germline V gene encodes CDR1 SGHKS and CDR2 YYEKEE (reference sequence). The V and J ends lost 4 bases and 2 bases respectively, with 15 bases between them. CDR3 length equals 15 residues. The CDR3 DNA reads TGTGCCAGCAGCCCAATGGGGGGCATCAACTATGGCTACACCTTC. Protein: CASSPMGGINYGYTF.

The rearrangement links TRBV15 to TRBJ2-3, with D perhaps TRBD2 (5 bases). V lost 0 bases and J 4 bases, leaving 11 bases between the germline ends. The CDR3 runs 15 residues. Per germline, CDR1 LNHNV and CDR2 YYDKDF (reference sequence). The CDR3 region has the DNA TGTGCCACCAGCAGAGACCCTGAGGGTGCAGATACGCAGTATTTT. Encoded protein: CATSRDPEGADTQYF.

The V gene is TRBV9, the J gene TRBJ1-1; D is ambiguous. V lost 2 bases and J lost 5, with 10 bases in between. The germline V gene encodes CDR1 SGDLS and CDR2 YYNGEE. The CDR3 loop spans 13 amino acids. In nucleotides, the CDR3 is TGTGCCAGCAGCGTTGAGGTGGCGACTGAAGCTTTCTTT. Amino acids: CASSVEVATEAFF.

The V gene is TRBV3-1 (or the pseudogene TRBV3-2), the J gene TRBJ1-6; D possibly corresponds to TRBD1 (5 bases). The CDR3 length is 14 residues. Germline CDR1 is LGHDT and CDR2 is YNNKEL (reference sequence). With 3 bases removed from V and 9 bases from J, the gap between germline ends came to 12 bases. DNA of the CDR3: TGTGCCAGCAGCCATGCAGGGTTTAGTTCACCCCTCCACTTT. Its protein is CASSHAGFSSPLHF.

V and J are TRBV7-3 and TRBJ2-1; a possible D gene is TRBD2 (6 bases). The CDR3 runs to 15 residues. Per germline, CDR1 SGHTA and CDR2 FQGTGA. Trimming shortened V by 5 bases and J by 0 bases, and 11 bases separated the two germline ends. CDR3 amino acids: CASSPGVSSYNEQFF. CDR3 coding DNA: TGTGCCAGCAGCCCGGGGGTTAGCTCCTACAATGAGCAGTTCTTC.

A single count supports this clone. This chain joins TRBV2 and TRBJ1-4; D might be TRBD1 (6 bases). The CDR3 is made up of 14 amino acids. Germline V gene sequence: CDR1 SNHLY, CDR2 FYNNEI. V lost 3 bases to trimming and J lost 5 bases, with 10 bases between them. The CDR3 loop is CASSEQGRNEKLFF. The CDR3 bases are TGTGCCAGCAGTGAGCAGGGGAGGAATGAAAAACTGTTTTTT.

V usage is TRBV25-1 and J usage is TRBJ2-5; 8 nucleotides align to TRBD2. The CDR3 is made up of 13 amino acids. The germline CDR1 and CDR2 sequences are MGHDK and SYGVNS. After removal of 1 base from V and 5 bases from J, the junction contained 0 bases not matched to a gene. The CDR3 is CASSESGGETQYF. In nucleotides, the CDR3 is TGTGCCAGCAGTGAATCGGGGGGGGAGACCCAGTACTTC. Based on the CDR3 plus reference TRBV25-1 and TRBJ2-5, the full variable domain is EADIYQTPRYLVIGTGKKITLECSQTMGHDKMYWYQQDPGMELHLIHYSYGVNSTEKGDLSSESTVSRIRTEHFPLTLESARPSHTSQYLCASSESGGETQYFGPGTRLLVL.